Each of the 14 T cell receptor beta chains below was sequenced from the same sample in a study of OX40 agonist ivuxolimab in advanced cancers. Libraries were prepared by immunoSEQ multiplex PCR; TCRdb keeps only in-frame clonotypes and omits some of them. This table has around 40,000 clones, approximately 86% appearing once. The input for sequencing was CD4+ or CD8+ T cells sorted from blood, taken in a trial of the OX40 agonist ivuxolimab. All receptors derive from an adult with an advanced solid tumor such as melanoma, head and neck, liver or kidney cancer.

This clone was seen once. V is TRBV5-1 and J is TRBJ1-1, with D possibly being TRBD1 (5 bases). CDR3 size: 15 residues. CDR1 is SGHRS and CDR2 is YFSETQ in the germline V gene. Trimming cost V 4 bases and J 6 bases, with 19 bases left between them. The CDR3: CASSPGEIQRAEAFF. The CDR3 region has the DNA TGCGCCAGCAGCCCGGGGGAGATTCAAAGGGCTGAAGCTTTCTTT.

Notes on this clone: Relative to the germline gene, one junction end is altered; a read error may explain this. J is TRBJ2-3 and V is TRBV7-6; weak D call: TRBD2 (5 bases). The V gene's germline CDR1 is SGHVS and CDR2 FNYEAQ. The CDR3 totals 16 residues. This CDR3 is CASSLSLSPSTNTQYF. The CDR3 coding sequence is TGTGCCAGCAGCTTATCTCTCAGTCCTAGCACAAATACGCAGTATTTT.

The V and J genes are TRBV19 and TRBJ1-2, with TRBD1 matching 8 bases. Germline V CDR1 and CDR2: LNHDA, SQIVND (reference sequence). V dropped 5 bases and J dropped 7; count of bases not matched to a gene: 9. CDR3 length equals 14 residues. The DNA for the CDR3 is TGTGCCAGTAGTGTGGACAGGGTAGGAGGTGGCTACACCTTC. It specifies CASSVDRVGGGYTF.

The J gene is TRBJ2-1, the V gene TRBV4-2; TRBD2 aligns across 9 bases. Germline CDR1 and CDR2: LGHNA and YNFKEQ. V was clipped by 3 bases and J by 7 bases; unmatched bases: 16. The CDR3 is made up of 18 amino acids. The CDR3 here is CASSHPSGWLAGKNEQFF. The CDR3 nucleotides read TGTGCCAGCAGCCACCCATCCGGGTGGCTAGCGGGGAAGAATGAGCAGTTCTTC.

This chain links TRBV5-4 with TRBJ1-2; D gene uncertain. CDR1 and CDR2 (germline): SGHNT, YYREEE (reference sequence). This CDR3 region has 14 residues. With 1 base removed from V and 7 bases from J, the gap between germline ends came to 14 bases. CDR3 sequence: CASSLYGQPRGYTF. As DNA, the CDR3 is TGTGCCAGCAGCTTGTACGGCCAGCCCCGTGGCTACACCTTC.

The V gene is TRBV4-2, the J gene TRBJ1-1; D uncertain. The germline gives CDR1 LGHNA, CDR2 YNFKEQ. The CDR3 runs to 15 residues. V lost 1 base, J lost 3 bases, and 12 bases lay in between. Here the CDR3 DNA reads TGTGCCAGCAGCCAAGGGGCCGGACCGTACACTGAAGCTTTCTTT. It specifies CASSQGAGPYTEAFF.

Here the CDR3 reads CASSSRDHNEQFF. The CDR3 region has the DNA TGTGCCAGCAGCTCCCGGGACCACAATGAGCAGTTCTTC. This rearrangement joins TRBV7-6 to TRBJ2-1, with D possibly being TRBD1 or TRBD2 (5 bases each). The CDR3 runs to 13 residues. Trimming stripped 4 bases from V and 5 bases from J, with 9 bases between. Germline V gives CDR1 SGHVS, CDR2 FNYEAQ.

About this clone itself: Germline and junction disagree at one end, which may indicate a read error. V and J are TRBV18 and TRBJ2-1; 7 nucleotides align to TRBD1. CDR3 length: 16 amino acids. Germline V gene sequence: CDR1 KGHSH, CDR2 LQKENI. The CDR3 loop reads CASSPPGRARGNEQFF. CDR3 in DNA: TGTGCCAGCTCCCCACCAGGAAGGGCCAGGGGGAATGAGCAGTTCTTC.

The chain joins TRBV5-1 to TRBJ2-5; D is unclear. V lost 5 bases and J lost 2, with 10 bases in between. CDR1 is SGHRS and CDR2 is YFSETQ in the germline V gene. CDR3 length equals 13 residues. This chain's CDR3 is CASSNGVQETQYF. Here the CDR3 DNA reads TGCGCCAGCAGTAATGGGGTTCAAGAGACCCAGTACTTC.

J is TRBJ1-6 and V is TRBV11-2; D call uncertain. V gave up 1 base and J gave up 7 bases, with 11 bases separating them. CDR3 size: 15 residues. Germline-derived CDR1 and CDR2 are SGHAT and FQNNGV. Here the CDR3 DNA reads TGTGCCAGCAGCTTAGCTCCGGGTATCAATTCACCCCTCCACTTT. Protein product: CASSLAPGINSPLHF.

This rearrangement joins TRBV28 to TRBJ1-4; D may be TRBD1 (6 bases). Germline-derived CDR1 and CDR2 are MDHEN and SYDVKM. CDR3 size: 14 residues. V was clipped by 2 bases and J by 10 bases, with 14 bases between them. The CDR3 region is CASSLAGARGKLFF. CDR3 sequence (DNA): TGTGCCAGCAGTTTAGCAGGGGCCAGGGGAAAACTGTTTTTT. Full variable domain (rest looked up from reference TRBV28 and TRBJ1-4): DVKVTQSSRYLVKRTGEKVFLECVQDMDHENMFWYRQDPGLGLRLIYFSYDVKMKEKGDIPEGYSVSREKKERFSLILESASTNQTSMYLCASSLAGARGKLFFGSGTQLSVL.

This clone appeared a few times. The chain links TRBV30 to TRBJ1-1; D is unclear. The length of the CDR3 is 13 residues. Germline V gene data show CDR1 as GTSNPN and CDR2 as SVGIG (reference sequence). V was trimmed by 2 bases and J by 1 base, leaving 8 bases between them. CDR3 in DNA: TGTGCCTGGAGTAAACAAGAGAACACTGAAGCTTTCTTT. This encodes CAWSKQENTEAFF. Looking up the rest from reference TRBV30 and TRBJ1-1 gives the full variable domain: SQTIHQWPATLVQPVGSPLSLECTVEGTSNPNLYWYRQAAGRGLQLLFYSVGIGQISSEVPQNLSASRPQDRQFILSSKKLLLSDSGFYLCAWSKQENTEAFFGQGTRLTVV.

This CDR3 is CASSLTGVAGNTIYF. The CDR3 DNA reads TGTGCCAGCAGCTTAACAGGGGTTGCTGGAAACACCATATATTTT. The rearrangement links TRBV7-3 to TRBJ1-3; TRBD1 is a possible D gene (5 bases). In germline, CDR1 is SGHTA, CDR2 FQGTGA. V dropped 0 bases and J dropped 2 bases, with 8 bases sitting between them. This CDR3 spans 15 amino acids. Full variable domain (outside the CDR3, taken from reference TRBV7-3 and TRBJ1-3): GAGVSQTPSNKVTEKGKYVELRCDPISGHTALYWYRQSLGQGPEFLIYFQGTGAADDSGLPNDRFFAVRPEGSVSTLKIQRTERGDSAVYLCASSLTGVAGNTIYFGEGSWLTVV.

The rearrangement uses TRBV10-3 and TRBJ1-1; 7 bases line up with TRBD1. CDR3 length: 17 amino acids. Per germline, CDR1 ENHRY and CDR2 SYGVKD. Trimming cost V 0 bases and J 2 bases; bases outside gene matches: 9. For the CDR3, the DNA is TGTGCCATCAGTGAGTCGAACAGGGGTGGAGGAAACACTGAAGCTTTCTTT. It specifies CAISESNRGGGNTEAFF.